One and the same sample provided the 10 T cell receptor beta chains below, sequenced in a study of cytomegalovirus exposure and HLA in healthy donors. The PCR contained 60 Vbeta and 13 Jbeta primers. Sequencing was performed with immunoSEQ multiplex PCR; in TCRdb, only in-frame clones are kept and a portion is missing. Its table lists about 91,000 clones. Sequencing input: PBMCs. Source of these receptors: a woman aged 25-40 years in good health and CMV-seronegative.

The V call is TRBV11-2, the J call TRBJ2-3; a possible D gene is TRBD2 (5 bases). V dropped 2 bases and J dropped 0 bases, with 12 bases sitting between them. Germline assignment: CDR1 SGHAT and CDR2 FQNNGV. The CDR3 consists of 16 residues. CDR3 nucleotide sequence: TGTGCCAGCAGCTTAAGGACTGCAACTAGCACAGATACGCAGTATTTT. Its protein is CASSLRTATSTDTQYF.

A word on this clone: At one of its ends the junction is not consistent with the germline gene, which may arise from a read error. In the same sample, other DNA sequences code for this CDR3. The rearrangement uses TRBV7-9 and TRBJ2-1, with 11 bases aligning to TRBD2. Germline V gives CDR1 SEHNR, CDR2 FQNEAQ (reference sequence). The CDR3 is 15 amino acids. CDR3 in amino acids: CASSLAGGPYNEQFF. DNA of the CDR3: TGTGCCAGCAGCCTAGCGGGAGGTCCCTACAATGAGCAGTTCTTC.

CDR3 amino acids: CASSTLAGTGKETQYF. CDR3 DNA sequence: TGCGCCAGCAGCACGCTGGCGGGGACCGGGAAAGAGACCCAGTACTTC. This chain uses TRBV5-1 with TRBJ2-5, with a possible D match to TRBD2 (6 bases). Germline V gene sequence: CDR1 SGHRS, CDR2 YFSETQ. The germline V and J ends were trimmed by 4 bases and 3 bases, with 19 bases remaining between them. The CDR3 spans 16 residues.

The chain links TRBV6-6 to TRBJ1-2; a possible D gene is TRBD1 (5 bases). This CDR3 has 13 residues. CDR1 and CDR2 (germline): MNHNY, SVGAGI (reference sequence). V lost 4 bases, J lost 5 bases, and 11 bases lay in between. CDR3 sequence: CASSSTGTYGYTF. The DNA of the CDR3 is TGTGCCAGCAGTTCAACGGGGACTTATGGCTACACCTTC.

The genes are TRBV19 and TRBJ1-5; possibly TRBD1 for D (5 bases). Germline CDR1 is LNHDA and CDR2 is SQIVND (reference sequence). Trimming cost V 4 bases and J 5 bases, with 18 bases left between them. This CDR3 has 16 amino acids. CDR3 loop: CASSTGFGSEDQPQHF. In nucleotides, the CDR3 is TGTGCCAGTAGTACAGGGTTCGGGTCAGAGGATCAGCCCCAGCATTTT.

The chain joins TRBV5-1 to TRBJ2-7, with 8 bases fitting TRBD1. With V trimmed by 1 base and J by 5 bases, 8 bases remained unmatched. Germline V CDR1 and CDR2: SGHRS, YFSETQ. CDR3 size: 15 residues. The CDR3 sequence is CASSLSGQGSHEQYF. In nucleotides, the CDR3 is TGCGCCAGCAGCTTGTCCGGACAGGGAAGCCACGAGCAGTACTTC. Full variable domain (outside the CDR3, taken from reference TRBV5-1 and TRBJ2-7): KAGVTQTPRYLIKTRGQQVTLSCSPISGHRSVSWYQQTPGQGLQFLFEYFSETQRNKGNFPGRFSGRQFSNSRSEMNVSTLELGDSALYLCASSLSGQGSHEQYFGPGTRLTVT.

V usage is TRBV19 and J usage is TRBJ1-5, with 10 bases aligning to TRBD1. CDR1 is LNHDA and CDR2 is SQIVND in the germline V gene (reference sequence). V lost 3 bases to trimming and J lost 4 bases; unmatched junction nucleotides: 15. CDR3 length equals 19 residues. DNA for the CDR3: TGTGCCAGTAGTATGGGTCCCCGGGACAGGGGAATTTGGAATCAGCCCCAGCATTTT. Translating it yields CASSMGPRDRGIWNQPQHF.

The chain links TRBV15 to TRBJ2-5, with D perhaps matching TRBD1 (5 bases). Trimming stripped 0 bases from V and 2 bases from J, with 10 bases between. CDR3 size: 15 residues. Germline CDR1 and CDR2: LNHNV and YYDKDF (reference sequence). CDR3: CATSRDKGIQETQYF. The CDR3 DNA sequence: TGTGCCACCAGCAGAGATAAGGGGATACAAGAGACCCAGTACTTC. Full variable domain (rest looked up from reference TRBV15 and TRBJ2-5): DAMVIQNPRYQVTQFGKPVTLSCSQTLNHNVMYWYQQKSSQAPKLLFHYYDKDFNNEADTPDNFQSRRPNTSFCFLDIRSPGLGDTAMYLCATSRDKGIQETQYFGPGTRLLVL.

The J gene is TRBJ1-2, the V gene TRBV13; D might be TRBD1 (6 bases). The germline V and J ends were trimmed by 5 bases and 8 bases, with 24 bases remaining between them. The CDR3 runs to 16 residues. From germline, CDR1 is PRHDT and CDR2 FYEKMQ (reference sequence). The CDR3 protein is CASSHPAQGWQEGYTF. The CDR3 coding sequence is TGTGCCAGCAGCCATCCCGCACAGGGATGGCAGGAGGGCTACACCTTC.

The CDR3 sequence: CASSRGQQETQYF. In nucleotides, the CDR3 is TGTGCCAGCAGCAGGGGCCAGCAAGAGACCCAGTACTTC. This chain links TRBV7-3 with TRBJ2-5; D may be TRBD1 (5 bases). The germline CDR1 and CDR2 sequences are SGHTA and FQGTGA. The CDR3 is made up of 13 amino acids. The germline V and J ends were trimmed by 5 bases and 2 bases, with 9 bases remaining between them.